The 3 T cell receptor beta chains presented below share a single source sample, sequenced in a study of cytomegalovirus exposure and HLA in healthy donors (dated by TCRdb to the late 2010s). Library creation used the immunoSEQ multiplex PCR assay. A mixture of 60 forward primers for TCR Vbeta segments and 13 reverse primers for TCR Jbeta segments was used in the multiplex PCR. Here the immuneACCESS table is served through TCRdb, limited to in-frame sequences with V and J called. Missing clones are a known gap in these copies; in checked studies unresolved V genes cover under half, and the rest lacks a known reason. For this sample the table gives roughly 100,000 clones, of which 65% to 90% were detected only once. The ten largest clones capture about 6.9% of the sample. The sample taken for sequencing was PBMCs. The receptors were sampled from a man in his thirties or forties in good health and CMV-seropositive.

The V call is TRBV18, the J call TRBJ2-5, with 7 bases lining up with TRBD1. Per germline, CDR1 KGHSH and CDR2 LQKENI. This CDR3 has 16 amino acids. With 0 bases clipped from V and 5 bases from J, the junction kept 9 bases outside the gene matches. CDR3 protein: CASSPPGRGFRETQYF. The CDR3 DNA follows: TGTGCCAGCTCACCACCCGGCAGGGGGTTTAGGGAGACCCAGTACTTC. The entire variable domain, with the rest obtained from reference TRBV18 and TRBJ2-5, is as follows: NAGVMQNPRHLVRRRGQEARLRCSPMKGHSHVYWYRQLPEEGLKFMVYLQKENIIDESGMPKERFSAEFPKEGPSILRIQQVVRGDSAAYFCASSPPGRGFRETQYFGPGTRLLVL.

The chain recombines TRBV28 with TRBJ2-7; TRBD1 is a possible D gene (6 bases). Germline CDR1 reads MDHEN; CDR2 reads SYDVKM. V shed 5 bases and J shed 2 bases, with 16 bases lying between them. The CDR3 extends over 15 amino acids. CDR3 amino acids: CASSETDRSPYEQYF. Written as DNA, the CDR3 is TGTGCCAGCAGTGAAACAGACAGGTCTCCCTACGAGCAGTACTTC. Full variable domain (missing parts from reference TRBV28 and TRBJ2-7): DVKVTQSSRYLVKRTGEKVFLECVQDMDHENMFWYRQDPGLGLRLIYFSYDVKMKEKGDIPEGYSVSREKKERFSLILESASTNQTSMYLCASSETDRSPYEQYFGPGTRLTVT.

A few counts support this clone. V gene TRBV4-2 combines with J gene TRBJ1-3; unclear D gene. Trimming stripped 0 bases from V and 0 bases from J, with 3 bases between. Germline loops: CDR1 LGHNA, CDR2 YNFKEQ. This CDR3 contains 14 residues. CDR3 nucleotide sequence: TGTGCCAGCAGCCAAGACATCTCTGGAAACACCATATATTTT. It specifies CASSQDISGNTIYF.